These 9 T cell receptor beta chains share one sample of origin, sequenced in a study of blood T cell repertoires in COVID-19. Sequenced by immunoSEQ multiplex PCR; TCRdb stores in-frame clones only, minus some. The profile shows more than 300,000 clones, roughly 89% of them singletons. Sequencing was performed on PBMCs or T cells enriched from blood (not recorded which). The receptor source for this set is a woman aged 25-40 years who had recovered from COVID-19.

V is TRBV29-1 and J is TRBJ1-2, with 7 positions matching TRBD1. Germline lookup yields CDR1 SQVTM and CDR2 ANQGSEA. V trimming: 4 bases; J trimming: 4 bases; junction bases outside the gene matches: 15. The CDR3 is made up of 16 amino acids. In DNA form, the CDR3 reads TGCAGCGTTGCAGGGGGTGTACCGCCTTCGGGCTATGGCTACACCTTC. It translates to CSVAGGVPPSGYGYTF.

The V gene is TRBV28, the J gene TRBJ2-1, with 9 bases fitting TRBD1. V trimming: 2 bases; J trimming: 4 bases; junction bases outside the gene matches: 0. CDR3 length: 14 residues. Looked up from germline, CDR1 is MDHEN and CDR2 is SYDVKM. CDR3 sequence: CASSLGTGYNEQFF. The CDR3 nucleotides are TGTGCCAGCAGTTTAGGGACAGGGTACAATGAGCAGTTCTTC.

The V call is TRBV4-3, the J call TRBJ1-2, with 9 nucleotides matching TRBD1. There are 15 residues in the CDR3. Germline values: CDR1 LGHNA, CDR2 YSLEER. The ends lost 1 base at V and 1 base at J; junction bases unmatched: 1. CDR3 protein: CASSQGTGDNYGYTF. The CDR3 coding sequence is TGCGCCAGCAGCCAAGGGACAGGGGATAACTATGGCTACACCTTC.

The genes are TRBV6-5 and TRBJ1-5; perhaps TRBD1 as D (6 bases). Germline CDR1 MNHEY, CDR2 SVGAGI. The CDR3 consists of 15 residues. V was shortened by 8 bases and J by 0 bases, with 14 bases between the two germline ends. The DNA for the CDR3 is TGTGCCAGCCTCGCGACAGGTCATAGCAATCAGCCCCAGCATTTT. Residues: CASLATGHSNQPQHF.

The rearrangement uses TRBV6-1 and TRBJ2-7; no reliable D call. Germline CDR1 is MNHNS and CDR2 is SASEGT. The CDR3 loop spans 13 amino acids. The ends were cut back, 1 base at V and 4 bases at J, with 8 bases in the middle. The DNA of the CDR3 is TGTGCCAGCAGTGAAGGCCTGCGGTACGAGCAGTACTTC. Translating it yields CASSEGLRYEQYF.

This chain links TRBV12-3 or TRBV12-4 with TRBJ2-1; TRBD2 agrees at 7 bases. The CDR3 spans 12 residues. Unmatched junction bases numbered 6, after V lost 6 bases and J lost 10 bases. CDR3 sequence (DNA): TGTGCCAGCAGCGTCGGGAGGACCGAGCAGTTCTTC. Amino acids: CASSVGRTEQFF.

CDR3 sequence: CASSFTTDYSNQPQHF. DNA of the CDR3: TGTGCCAGCAGCTTTACCACAGATTATAGCAATCAGCCCCAGCATTTT. The rearrangement uses TRBV5-6 and TRBJ1-5; D gene ambiguous. V gave up 2 bases and J gave up 0 bases, with 12 bases separating them. The germline V gene has CDR1 SGHDT and CDR2 YYEEEE. This CDR3 is built from 16 residues.

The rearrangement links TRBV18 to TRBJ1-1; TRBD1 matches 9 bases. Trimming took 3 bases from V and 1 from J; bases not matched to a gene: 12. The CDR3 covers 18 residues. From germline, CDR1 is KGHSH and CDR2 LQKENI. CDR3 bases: TGTGCCAGCTCACCCGGGACCATAACAGGGGGCGGGAACACTGAAGCTTTCTTT. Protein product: CASSPGTITGGGNTEAFF.

The CDR3 bases are TGTGCCAGCAAAAAACAGGGGGTGAGCAATCAGCCCCAGCATTTT. Translated, it gives CASKKQGVSNQPQHF. The chain uses TRBV2 and TRBJ1-5; TRBD1 matches 8 bases. CDR1 is SNHLY, CDR2 FYNNEI, per germline. V dropped 7 bases and J dropped 1; count of bases not matched to a gene: 6. CDR3 length equals 15 residues.